The 2 T cell receptor beta chains below all came from one sample that was sequenced in a study of T-cell reconstitution after alpha-beta-depleted transplantation in children. A library of TCRbeta sequences, prepared with unique molecular identifiers, was generated. MiXCR, run by TCRdb on the PCR reads, gives a single entry per CDR3 protein. In the table there are 450,000 to 700,000 distinct CDR3 sequences, more than 20% of which are singletons. Sequences were derived from PBMCs, sampled before TCRalphabeta/CD19-depleted stem cell transplant. The receptor set was obtained from a boy in the first two years of life with Wiskott-Aldrich syndrome, due to receive a stem cell transplant.

V is TRBV5-1 and J is TRBJ2-3, with 8 bases matching TRBD2. V lost 4 bases to trimming and J lost 4 bases; unmatched junction nucleotides: 11. Per germline, CDR1 SGHRS and CDR2 YFSETQ. The CDR3 has 16 amino acids. CDR3 in amino acids: CASSPARGAVADTQYF. CDR3 nucleotide sequence: TGCGCCAGCAGCCCCGCGCGGGGGGCCGTCGCAGATACGCAGTATTTT.

This clonotype showed up just a few times. V is TRBV5-1 and J is TRBJ2-3; 7 bases are shared with TRBD2. The CDR3 is made up of 12 amino acids. V shed 5 bases, J shed 7 bases, and the junction held 4 bases outside the gene matches. Germline V gives CDR1 SGHRS, CDR2 YFSETQ. CDR3 sequence: CASSSGLNTQYF. CDR3 sequence (DNA): TGCGCCAGCAGTAGCGGGTTGAATACGCAGTATTTT.